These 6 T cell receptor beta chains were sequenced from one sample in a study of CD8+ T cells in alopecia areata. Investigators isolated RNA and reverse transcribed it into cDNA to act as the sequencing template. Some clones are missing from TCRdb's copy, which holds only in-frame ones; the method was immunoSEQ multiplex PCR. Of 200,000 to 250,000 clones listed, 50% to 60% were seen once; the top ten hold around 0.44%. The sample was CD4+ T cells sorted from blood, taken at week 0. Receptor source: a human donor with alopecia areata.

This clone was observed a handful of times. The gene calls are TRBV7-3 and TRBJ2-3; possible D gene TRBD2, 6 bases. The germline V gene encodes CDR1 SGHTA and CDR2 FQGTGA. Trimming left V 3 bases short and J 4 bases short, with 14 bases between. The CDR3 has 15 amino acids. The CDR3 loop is CASSLGLGGPDTQYF. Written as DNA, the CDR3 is TGTGCCAGCAGCTTGGGCTTAGGAGGGCCAGATACGCAGTATTTT.

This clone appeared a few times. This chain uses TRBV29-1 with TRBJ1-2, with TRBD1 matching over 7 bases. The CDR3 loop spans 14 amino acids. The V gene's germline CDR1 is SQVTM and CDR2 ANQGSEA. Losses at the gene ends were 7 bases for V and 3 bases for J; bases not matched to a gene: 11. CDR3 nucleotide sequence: TGCAGCGCCCACGGGACAGCGGGGGACTATGGCTACACCTTC. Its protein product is CSAHGTAGDYGYTF.

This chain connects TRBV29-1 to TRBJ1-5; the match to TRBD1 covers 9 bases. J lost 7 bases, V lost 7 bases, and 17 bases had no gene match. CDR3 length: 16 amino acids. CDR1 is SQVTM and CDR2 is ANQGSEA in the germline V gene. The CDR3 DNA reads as TGCAGCGCAATAGACCCTGGGACAGGGAGGGACCAGCCCCAGCATTTT. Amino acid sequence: CSAIDPGTGRDQPQHF.

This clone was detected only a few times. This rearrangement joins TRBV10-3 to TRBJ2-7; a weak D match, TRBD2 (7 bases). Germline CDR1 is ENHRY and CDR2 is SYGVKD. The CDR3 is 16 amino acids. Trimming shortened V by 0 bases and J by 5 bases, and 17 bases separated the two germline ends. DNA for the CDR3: TGTGCCATCAGTGAGTCTCTCGCCCGGGGGGACAACGAGCAGTACTTC. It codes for CAISESLARGDNEQYF.

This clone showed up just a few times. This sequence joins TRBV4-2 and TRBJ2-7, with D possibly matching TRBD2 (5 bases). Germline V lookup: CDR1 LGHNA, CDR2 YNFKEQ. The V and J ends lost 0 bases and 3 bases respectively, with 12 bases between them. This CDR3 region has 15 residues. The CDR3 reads CASSQETGKGYEQYF. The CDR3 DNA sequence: TGTGCCAGCAGCCAAGAGACGGGGAAAGGCTACGAGCAGTACTTC.

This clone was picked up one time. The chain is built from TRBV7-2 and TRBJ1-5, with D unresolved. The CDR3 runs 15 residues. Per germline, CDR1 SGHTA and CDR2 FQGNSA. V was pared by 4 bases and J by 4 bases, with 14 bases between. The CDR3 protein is CASSYKGGGNQPQHF. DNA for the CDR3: TGTGCCAGCAGCTACAAAGGTGGAGGGAATCAGCCCCAGCATTTT.